This T cell receptor beta chain was identified in a study of T cells in Graves' hyperthyroidism and ophthalmopathy. This clonotype was detected many times. Amplification of TCR beta CDR3 regions used RNA as the template. A first-round RT-PCR of the TCR CDR3 used the HTBI primer set. A single record per CDR3 protein comes from TCRdb applying MiXCR to the multiplex PCR reads. The sample includes roughly 570,000 distinct CDR3 sequences, under 60% of them seen just once. V was pared by 5 bases and J by 0 bases, with 9 bases of the junction left unmatched. In germline, CDR1 is SNHLY, CDR2 FYNNEI. The CDR3 has 18 residues. Newly diagnosed hyperthyroidism patients aged 18 to 65 years had disease lasting under 2 months.

Sequences were obtained from peripheral blood or thyroid tissue (not recorded which). The sequence was collected from a woman aged 18-29 years with Graves' hyperthyroidism. The J gene is TRBJ2-7, the V gene TRBV2; 14 bases align to TRBD2. The CDR3 nucleotides read TGTGCCAGCAGTTTTAGACTAGCGGGAGGGAGCAGCTCCTACGAGCAGTACTTC. Amino acids: CASSFRLAGGSSSYEQYF.